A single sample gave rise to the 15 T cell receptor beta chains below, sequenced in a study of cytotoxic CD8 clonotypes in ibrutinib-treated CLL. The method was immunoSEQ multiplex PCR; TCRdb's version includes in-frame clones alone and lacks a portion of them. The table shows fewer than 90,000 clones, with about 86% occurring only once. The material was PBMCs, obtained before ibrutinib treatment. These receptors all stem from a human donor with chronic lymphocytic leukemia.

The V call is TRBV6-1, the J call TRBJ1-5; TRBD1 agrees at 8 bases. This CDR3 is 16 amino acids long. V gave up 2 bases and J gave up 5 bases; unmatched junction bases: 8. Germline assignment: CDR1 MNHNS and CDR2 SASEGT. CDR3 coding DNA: TGTGCCAGCAGTGAAAGCGTCAGGGGGCTTTATCAGCCCCAGCATTTT. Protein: CASSESVRGLYQPQHF.

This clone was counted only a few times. For the CDR3, the DNA is TGTGCCAGCAGCCTCCACCGGGACAGGGGCTACGAGCAGTACTTC. Amino acid sequence: CASSLHRDRGYEQYF. This sequence joins TRBV27 and TRBJ2-7, with 10 bases identical to TRBD1. The V and J ends lost 6 bases and 3 bases, in that order; junction bases with no gene match: 8. This CDR3 spans 15 amino acids. Looked up from germline, CDR1 is MNHEY and CDR2 is SMNVEV (reference sequence).

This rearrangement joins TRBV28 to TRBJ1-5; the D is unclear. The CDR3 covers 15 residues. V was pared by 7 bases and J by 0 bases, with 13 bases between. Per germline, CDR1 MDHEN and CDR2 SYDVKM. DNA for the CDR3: TGTGCCAGCACTCTCGGTGGGAATAGCAATCAGCCCCAGCATTTT. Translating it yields CASTLGGNSNQPQHF.

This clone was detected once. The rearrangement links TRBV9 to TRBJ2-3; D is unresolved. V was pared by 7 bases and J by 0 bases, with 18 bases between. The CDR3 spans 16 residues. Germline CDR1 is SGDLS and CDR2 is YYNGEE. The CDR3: CASQRSPVTSTDTQYF. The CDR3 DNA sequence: TGTGCCAGCCAGAGGAGTCCGGTAACTAGCACAGATACGCAGTATTTT.

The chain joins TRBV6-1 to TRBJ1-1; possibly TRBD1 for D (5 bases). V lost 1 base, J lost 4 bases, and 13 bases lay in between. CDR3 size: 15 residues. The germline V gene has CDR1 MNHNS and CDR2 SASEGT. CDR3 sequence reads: CASSEVGAIGTEAFF. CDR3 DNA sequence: TGTGCCAGCAGTGAAGTAGGGGCAATTGGCACTGAAGCTTTCTTT.

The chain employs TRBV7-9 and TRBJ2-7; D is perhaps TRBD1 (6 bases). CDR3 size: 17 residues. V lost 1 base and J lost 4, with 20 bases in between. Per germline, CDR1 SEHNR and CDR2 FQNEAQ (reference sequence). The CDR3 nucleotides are TGTGCCAGCAGCTTAGGATTGACCGGGACATCGATTTACGAGCAGTACTTC. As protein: CASSLGLTGTSIYEQYF. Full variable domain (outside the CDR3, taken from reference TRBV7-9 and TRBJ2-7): DTGVSQNPRHKITKRGQNVTFRCDPISEHNRLYWYRQTLGQGPEFLTYFQNEAQLEKSRLLSDRFSAERPKGSFSTLEIQRTEQGDSAMYLCASSLGLTGTSIYEQYFGPGTRLTVT.

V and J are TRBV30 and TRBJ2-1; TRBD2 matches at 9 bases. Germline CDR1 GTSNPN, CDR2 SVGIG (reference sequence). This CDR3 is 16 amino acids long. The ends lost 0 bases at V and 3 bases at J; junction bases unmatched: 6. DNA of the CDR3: TGTGCCTGGAGTGTACGAGCGGGAGGTCTCTACAATGAGCAGTTCTTC. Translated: CAWSVRAGGLYNEQFF.

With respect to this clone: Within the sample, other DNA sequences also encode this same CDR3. This CDR3 is CASSPQETQYF. The CDR3 DNA follows: TGTGCCAGCTCACCACAAGAGACCCAGTACTTC. This chain connects TRBV18 to TRBJ2-5, with D hard to call. Trimming stripped 1 base from V and 3 bases from J, with 0 bases between. The CDR3 has 11 amino acids. Germline values: CDR1 KGHSH, CDR2 LQKENI.

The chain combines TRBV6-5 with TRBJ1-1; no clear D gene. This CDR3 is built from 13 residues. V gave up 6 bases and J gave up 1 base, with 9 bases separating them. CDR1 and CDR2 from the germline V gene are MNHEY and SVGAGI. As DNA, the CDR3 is TGTGCCAGCAGCCGCGGGCCGAACACTGAAGCTTTCTTT. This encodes CASSRGPNTEAFF.

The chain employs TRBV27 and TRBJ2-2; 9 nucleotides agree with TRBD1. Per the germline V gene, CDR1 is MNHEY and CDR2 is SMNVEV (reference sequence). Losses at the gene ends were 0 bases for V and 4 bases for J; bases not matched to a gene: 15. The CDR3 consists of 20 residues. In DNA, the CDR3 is TGTGCCAGCAGTTTATCGATTCAACTTTTGGACAGGGGCACCACCGGGGAGCTGTTTTTT. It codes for CASSLSIQLLDRGTTGELFF.

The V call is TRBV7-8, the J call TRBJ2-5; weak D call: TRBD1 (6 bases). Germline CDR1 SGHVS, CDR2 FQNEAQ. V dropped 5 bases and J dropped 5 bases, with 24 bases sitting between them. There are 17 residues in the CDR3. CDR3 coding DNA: TGTGCCAGCAGCCAGGGGTACTCAAGTAAGATCTATGAGACCCAGTACTTC. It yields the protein CASSQGYSSKIYETQYF.

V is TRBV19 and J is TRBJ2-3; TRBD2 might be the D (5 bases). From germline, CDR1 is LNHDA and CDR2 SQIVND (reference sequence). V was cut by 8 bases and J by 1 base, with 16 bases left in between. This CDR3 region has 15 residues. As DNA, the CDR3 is TGTGCCAGTGGTGCTAGCTCCCGTCGCACAGATACGCAGTATTTT. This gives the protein CASGASSRRTDTQYF.

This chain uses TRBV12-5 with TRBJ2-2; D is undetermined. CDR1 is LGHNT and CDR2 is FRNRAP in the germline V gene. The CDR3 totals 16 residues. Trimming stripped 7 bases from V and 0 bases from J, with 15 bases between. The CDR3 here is CASAVGFHSNTGELFF. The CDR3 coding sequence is TGTGCTAGTGCCGTCGGATTCCACTCGAACACCGGGGAGCTGTTTTTT.

As DNA, the CDR3 is TGTGCCAGTAGTACTCGTAGCGGGATTTCCTACGAGCAGTACTTC. It yields the protein CASSTRSGISYEQYF. The J gene is TRBJ2-7, the V gene TRBV19, with TRBD2 matching over 8 bases. This CDR3 contains 15 residues. Trimming cost V 4 bases and J 1 base; bases outside gene matches: 6. Germline values: CDR1 LNHDA, CDR2 SQIVND (reference sequence). The entire variable domain, with the rest obtained from reference TRBV19 and TRBJ2-7, is as follows: DGGITQSPKYLFRKEGQNVTLSCEQNLNHDAMYWYRQDPGQGLRLIYYSQIVNDFQKGDIAEGYSVSREKKESFPLTVTSAQKNPTAFYLCASSTRSGISYEQYFGPGTRLTVT.

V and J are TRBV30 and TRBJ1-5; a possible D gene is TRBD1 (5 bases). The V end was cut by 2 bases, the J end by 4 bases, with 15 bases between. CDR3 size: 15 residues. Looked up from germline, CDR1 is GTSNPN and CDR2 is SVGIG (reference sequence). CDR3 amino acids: CAWSNGADPNQPQHF. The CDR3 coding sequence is TGTGCCTGGAGTAACGGGGCGGACCCTAATCAGCCCCAGCATTTT.